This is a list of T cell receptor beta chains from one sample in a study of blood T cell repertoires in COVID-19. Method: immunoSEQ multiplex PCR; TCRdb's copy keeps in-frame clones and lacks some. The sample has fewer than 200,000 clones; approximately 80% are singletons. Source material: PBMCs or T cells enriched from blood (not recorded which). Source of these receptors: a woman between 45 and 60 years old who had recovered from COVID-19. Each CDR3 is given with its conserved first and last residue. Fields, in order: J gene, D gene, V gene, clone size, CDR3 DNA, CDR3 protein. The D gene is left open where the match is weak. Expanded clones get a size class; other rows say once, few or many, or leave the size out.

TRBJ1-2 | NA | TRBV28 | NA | TGTGCCAGCATCCAACAGGGAAGAGGGTATGGCTACACCTTC | CASIQQGRGYGYTF
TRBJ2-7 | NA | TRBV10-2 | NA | TGCGCCAGCAGCCGGGACAACTACGAGCAGTACTTC | CASSRDNYEQYF
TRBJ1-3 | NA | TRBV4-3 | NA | TGCGCCAGCAGTGTATCCCAGAATAATGCTGGAAACACCATATATTTT | CASSVSQNNAGNTIYF
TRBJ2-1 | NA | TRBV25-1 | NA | TGTGCCAGCAGTGAAGTGGGGGCAGGGGTAAACAATGAGCAGTTCTTC | CASSEVGAGVNNEQFF
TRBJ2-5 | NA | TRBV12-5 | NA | TGTGCTAGTGGTCCCGGGACACCACAAGAGACCCAGTACTTC | CASGPGTPQETQYF
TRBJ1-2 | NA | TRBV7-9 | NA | TGTGCCAGCAGCTTGGAAATGGGGGCGATTGGCTACACCTTC | CASSLEMGAIGYTF
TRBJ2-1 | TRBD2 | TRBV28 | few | TGTGCCAGCAGTTTAAGGCTAGCGGGAGGGCCGGGGAACAATGAGCAGTTCTTC | CASSLRLAGGPGNNEQFF
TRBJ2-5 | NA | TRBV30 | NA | TGTGCCTGGAGTGAAAGGACTGTGGAGACCCAGTACTTC | CAWSERTVETQYF
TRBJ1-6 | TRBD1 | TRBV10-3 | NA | TGTGCCATCAGCGAATCCGGGACAGGGGGCTCACCCCTCCACTTT | CAISESGTGGSPLHF
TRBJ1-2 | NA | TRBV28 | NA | TGTGCCAGCAGTTCCGCCGGGGCCCGCGGGGGCTATGGCTACACCTTC | CASSSAGARGGYGYTF
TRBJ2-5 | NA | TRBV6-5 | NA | TGTGCCAGCAGTCAGGGACAAGAGACCCAGTACTTC | CASSQGQETQYF
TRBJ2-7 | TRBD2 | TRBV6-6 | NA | TGTGCCAGCATCCCTCATGGTGCGGGAGGCGGGAACGAGCAGTACTTC | CASIPHGAGGGNEQYF
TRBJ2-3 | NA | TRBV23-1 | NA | TGCGCCAGCAGTCAACCCCGAAGACCAGGGGCCTCGGCGACGCAGTATTTT | CASSQPRRPGASATQYF
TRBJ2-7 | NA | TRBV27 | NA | TGTGCCAGCAGTTTACAGACAGGTTCCTACGAGCAGTACTTC | CASSLQTGSYEQYF
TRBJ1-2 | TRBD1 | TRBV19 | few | TGTGCCAGTACAGGGGGCTATGGCTACACCTTC | CASTGGYGYTF
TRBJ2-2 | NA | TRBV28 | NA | TGTGCCAGCACCTCCCCGGGGCAGGGGAGCACCGGGGAGCTGTTTTTT | CASTSPGQGSTGELFF
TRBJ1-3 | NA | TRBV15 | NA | TGTGCCACCAGCAGAGATGCAGTGAGGGTCTCTGGAAACACCATATATTTT | CATSRDAVRVSGNTIYF
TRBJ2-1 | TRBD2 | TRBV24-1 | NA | TGTGCCACCAGTGAACGCGCGGGAGGGCCCTACAATGAGCAGTTCTTC | CATSERAGGPYNEQFF
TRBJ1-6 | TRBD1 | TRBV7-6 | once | TGTGCCAGCAGCCTCCTACCTCTGGACAGGGACTATAATTCACCCCTCCACTTT | CASSLLPLDRDYNSPLHF